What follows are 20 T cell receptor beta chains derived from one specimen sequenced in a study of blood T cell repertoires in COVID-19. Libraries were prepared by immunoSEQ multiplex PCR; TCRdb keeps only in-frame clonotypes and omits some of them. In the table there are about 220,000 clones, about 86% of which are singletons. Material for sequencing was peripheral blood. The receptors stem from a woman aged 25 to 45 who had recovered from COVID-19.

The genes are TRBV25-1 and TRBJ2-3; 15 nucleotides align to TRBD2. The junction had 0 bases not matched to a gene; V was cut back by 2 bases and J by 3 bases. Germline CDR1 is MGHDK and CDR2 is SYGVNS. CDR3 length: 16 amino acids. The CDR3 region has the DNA TGTGCCAGCAGTGAAGGACTAGCGGGAGGGACAGATACGCAGTATTTT. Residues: CASSEGLAGGTDTQYF.

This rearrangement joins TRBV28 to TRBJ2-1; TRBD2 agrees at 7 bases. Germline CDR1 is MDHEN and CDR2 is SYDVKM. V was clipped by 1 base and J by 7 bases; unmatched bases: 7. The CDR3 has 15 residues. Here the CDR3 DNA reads TGTGCCAGCAGTTTATCATTGGCGCGGGGGAATGAGCAGTTCTTC. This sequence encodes CASSLSLARGNEQFF. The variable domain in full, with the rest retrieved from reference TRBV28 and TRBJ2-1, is DVKVTQSSRYLVKRTGEKVFLECVQDMDHENMFWYRQDPGLGLRLIYFSYDVKMKEKGDIPEGYSVSREKKERFSLILESASTNQTSMYLCASSLSLARGNEQFFGPGTRLTVL.

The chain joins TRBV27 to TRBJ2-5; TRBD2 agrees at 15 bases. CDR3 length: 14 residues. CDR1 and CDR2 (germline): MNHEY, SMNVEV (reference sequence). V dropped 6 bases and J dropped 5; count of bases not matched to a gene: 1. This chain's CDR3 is CASSGLAGGETQYF. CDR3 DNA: TGTGCCAGCAGCGGACTAGCGGGAGGGGAGACCCAGTACTTC.

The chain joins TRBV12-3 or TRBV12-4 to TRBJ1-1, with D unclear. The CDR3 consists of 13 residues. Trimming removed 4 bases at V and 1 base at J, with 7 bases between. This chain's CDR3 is CASSSYRNTEAFF. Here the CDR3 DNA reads TGTGCCAGCAGTTCCTACAGGAACACTGAAGCTTTCTTT.

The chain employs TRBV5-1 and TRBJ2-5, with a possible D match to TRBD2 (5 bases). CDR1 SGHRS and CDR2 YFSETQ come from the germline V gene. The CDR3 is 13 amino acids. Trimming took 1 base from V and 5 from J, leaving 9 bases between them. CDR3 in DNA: TGCGCCAGCAGCTTGAACGGGGTGGAGACCCAGTACTTC. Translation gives CASSLNGVETQYF.

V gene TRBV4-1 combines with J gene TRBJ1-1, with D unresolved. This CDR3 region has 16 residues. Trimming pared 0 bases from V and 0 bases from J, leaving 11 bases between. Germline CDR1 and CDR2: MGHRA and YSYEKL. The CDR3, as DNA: TGCGCCAGCAGCCAAGATACGACGGGAGTGAACACTGAAGCTTTCTTT. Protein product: CASSQDTTGVNTEAFF.

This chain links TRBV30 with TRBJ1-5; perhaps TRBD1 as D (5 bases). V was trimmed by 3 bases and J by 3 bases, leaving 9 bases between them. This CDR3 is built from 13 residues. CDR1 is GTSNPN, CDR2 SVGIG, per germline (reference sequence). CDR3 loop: CAWRGLHNQPQHF. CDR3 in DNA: TGTGCCTGGAGGGGACTGCACAATCAGCCCCAGCATTTT.

The CDR3, as DNA: TGTGCCAGCAGATCCCAGGGCTACGAGCAGTACTTC. Its protein is CASRSQGYEQYF. The chain recombines TRBV7-8 with TRBJ2-7, with D perhaps TRBD1 (5 bases). The CDR3 runs 12 residues. CDR1 SGHVS and CDR2 FQNEAQ come from the germline V gene. V shed 6 bases and J shed 3 bases, with 9 bases lying between them.

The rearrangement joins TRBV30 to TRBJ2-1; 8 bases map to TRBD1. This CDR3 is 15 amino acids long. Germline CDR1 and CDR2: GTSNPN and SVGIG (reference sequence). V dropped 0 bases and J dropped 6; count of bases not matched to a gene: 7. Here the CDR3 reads CAWSVDPGTGNEQFF. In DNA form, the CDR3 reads TGTGCCTGGAGTGTAGACCCCGGGACAGGCAATGAGCAGTTCTTC.

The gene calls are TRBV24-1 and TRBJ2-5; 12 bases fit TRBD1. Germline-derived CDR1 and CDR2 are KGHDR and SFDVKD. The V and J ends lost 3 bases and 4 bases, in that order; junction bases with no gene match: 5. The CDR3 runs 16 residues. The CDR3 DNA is TGTGCCACCAGTGATCCACGGGACAGGGGGCGAGAGACCCAGTACTTC. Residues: CATSDPRDRGRETQYF.

Here the CDR3 DNA reads TGTGCCAGCAGTTACTCGCCCTATGATGGCTACACCTTC. It specifies CASSYSPYDGYTF. The chain has TRBV6-5 and TRBJ1-2; D call uncertain. V lost 0 bases to trimming and J lost 6 bases, with 8 bases between them. Germline V gives CDR1 MNHEY, CDR2 SVGAGI. This CDR3 contains 13 residues.

The CDR3 is CASSYAVGPHNTQYF. The CDR3 DNA reads as TGTGCCAGCAGTTACGCAGTGGGGCCCCACAATACGCAGTATTTT. V and J are TRBV6-5 and TRBJ2-3; a possible D gene is TRBD1 (5 bases). Germline V gene sequence: CDR1 MNHEY, CDR2 SVGAGI. The CDR3 runs to 15 residues. With 2 bases removed from V and 7 bases from J, the gap between germline ends came to 16 bases.

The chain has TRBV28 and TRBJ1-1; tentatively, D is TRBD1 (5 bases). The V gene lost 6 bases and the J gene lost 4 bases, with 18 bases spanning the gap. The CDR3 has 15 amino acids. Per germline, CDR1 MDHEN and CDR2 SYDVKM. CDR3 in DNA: TGTGCCAGCAGGCCCACCAATGGGGGGGGCACTGAAGCTTTCTTT. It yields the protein CASRPTNGGGTEAFF.

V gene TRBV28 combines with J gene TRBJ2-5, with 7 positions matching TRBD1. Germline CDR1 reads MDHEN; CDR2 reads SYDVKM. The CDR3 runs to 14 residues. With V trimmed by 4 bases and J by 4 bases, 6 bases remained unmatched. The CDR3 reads CASSSGQLGETQYF. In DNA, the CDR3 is TGTGCCAGCAGTTCGGGACAGTTGGGAGAGACCCAGTACTTC.

The CDR3 DNA sequence: TGTGCCACCAGTGATTTGGAGGGGGTGGAGACCCAGTACTTC. This sequence encodes CATSDLEGVETQYF. The chain carries TRBV24-1 and TRBJ2-5; the D gene is possibly TRBD1 (6 bases). CDR3 length: 14 residues. Germline V CDR1 and CDR2: KGHDR, SFDVKD. V lost 0 bases to trimming and J lost 5 bases, with 9 bases between them.

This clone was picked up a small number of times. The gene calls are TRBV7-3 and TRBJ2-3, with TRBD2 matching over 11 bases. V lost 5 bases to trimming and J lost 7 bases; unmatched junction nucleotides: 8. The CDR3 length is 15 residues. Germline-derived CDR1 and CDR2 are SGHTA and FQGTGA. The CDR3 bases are TGTGCCAGCAGCGTTACTAGCGGGAGTATGAATACGCAGTATTTT. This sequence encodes CASSVTSGSMNTQYF. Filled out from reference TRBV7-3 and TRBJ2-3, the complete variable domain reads GAGVSQTPSNKVTEKGKYVELRCDPISGHTALYWYRQSLGQGPEFLIYFQGTGAADDSGLPNDRFFAVRPEGSVSTLKIQRTERGDSAVYLCASSVTSGSMNTQYFGPGTRLTVL.

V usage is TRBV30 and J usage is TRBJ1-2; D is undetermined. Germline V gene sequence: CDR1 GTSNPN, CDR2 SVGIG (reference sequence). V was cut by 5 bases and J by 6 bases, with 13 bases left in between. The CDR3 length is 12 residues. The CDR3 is CAWLSPFHGYTF. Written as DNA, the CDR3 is TGTGCCTGGCTTTCTCCGTTCCATGGCTACACCTTC.

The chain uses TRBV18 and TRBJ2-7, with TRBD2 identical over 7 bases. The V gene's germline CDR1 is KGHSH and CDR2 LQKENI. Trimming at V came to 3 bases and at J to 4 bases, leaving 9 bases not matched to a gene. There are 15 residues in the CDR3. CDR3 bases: TGTGCCAGCTCACCGGGGGAGGGGTCCGGGTACGAGCAGTACTTC. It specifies CASSPGEGSGYEQYF.

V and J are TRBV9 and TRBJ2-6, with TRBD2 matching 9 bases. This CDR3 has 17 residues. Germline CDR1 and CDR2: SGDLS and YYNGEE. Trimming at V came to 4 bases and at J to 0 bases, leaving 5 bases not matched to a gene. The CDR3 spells CASSPTSGLSGANVLTF. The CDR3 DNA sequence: TGTGCCAGCAGCCCGACTAGCGGCCTCTCTGGGGCCAACGTCCTGACTTTC.

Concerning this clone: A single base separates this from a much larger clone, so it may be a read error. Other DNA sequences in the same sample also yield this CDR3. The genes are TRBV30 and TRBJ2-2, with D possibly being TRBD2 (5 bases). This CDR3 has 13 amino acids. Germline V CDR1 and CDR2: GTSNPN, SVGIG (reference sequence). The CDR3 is CAWSFSSTGELFF. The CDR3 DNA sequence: TGTGCCTGGAGTTTCTCTAGCACCGGGGAACTGTTTTTT.